The 2 T cell receptor beta chains below all came from one sample that was sequenced in a study of T cells in Graves' hyperthyroidism and ophthalmopathy. RNA transcripts provided the source from which TCR beta CDR3 regions were amplified. First-round RT-PCR with HTBI primers amplified the TCR CDR3 region. TCRdb ran MiXCR on the multiplex PCR reads and lists one entry per CDR3 protein. The table includes 350,000 to 450,000 distinct CDR3 sequences, about a sixth detected once. Sequenced sample: blood. The receptor set was obtained from a woman aged 25 to 39 with Graves' hyperthyroidism that later progressed to Graves' ophthalmopathy.

This clonotype was recorded a few times. The chain is built from TRBV19 and TRBJ2-1, with TRBD1 as a possible D gene (7 bases). Trimming removed 5 bases from V and 0 bases from J, with 11 bases in between. Per the germline V gene, CDR1 is LNHDA and CDR2 is SQIVND (reference sequence). The CDR3 sequence is 15 residues long. CDR3 residues: CASSGGTVSYNEQFF. In DNA form, the CDR3 reads TGTGCCAGTAGTGGGGGGACAGTCTCCTACAATGAGCAGTTCTTC.

This clonotype was picked up many times. V and J are TRBV5-1 and TRBJ2-5; the D gene is possibly TRBD1 (6 bases). The CDR3 covers 14 residues. Trimming removed 4 bases from V and 5 bases from J, with 15 bases in between. In germline, CDR1 is SGHRS, CDR2 YFSETQ. The CDR3, as DNA: TGCGCCAGCAGCCTAACCGGACAGATGGAGACCCAGTACTTC. Protein: CASSLTGQMETQYF.